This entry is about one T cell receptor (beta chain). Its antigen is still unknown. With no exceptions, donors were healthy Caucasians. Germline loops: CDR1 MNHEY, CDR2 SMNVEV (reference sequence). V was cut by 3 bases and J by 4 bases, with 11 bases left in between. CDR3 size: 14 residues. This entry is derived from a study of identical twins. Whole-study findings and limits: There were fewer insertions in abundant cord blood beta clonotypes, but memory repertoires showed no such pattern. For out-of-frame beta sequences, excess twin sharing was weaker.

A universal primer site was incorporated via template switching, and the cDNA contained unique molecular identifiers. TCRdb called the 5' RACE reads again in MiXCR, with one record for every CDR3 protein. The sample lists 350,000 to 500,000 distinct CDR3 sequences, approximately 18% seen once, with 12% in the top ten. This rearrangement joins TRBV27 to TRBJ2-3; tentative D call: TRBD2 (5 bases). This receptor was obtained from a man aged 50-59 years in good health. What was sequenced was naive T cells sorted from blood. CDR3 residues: CASSFLARADTQYF. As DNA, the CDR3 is TGTGCCAGCAGTTTTTTGGCGAGGGCAGATACGCAGTATTTT.